The T cell receptor beta chain under discussion was sequenced for a study of metastatic and nonmetastatic thyroid tumors (dated by TCRdb to about 2020). Regarding the study in general: Repertoires from peripheral blood and from tumor or nodule tissue samples of malignant and benign thyroid patients were compared. The investigation overall reported the following: In both blood and tumor samples, malignant tumors were reported to have significantly higher TCR beta diversity than benign nodules.

CDR1 and CDR2 are read off the germline V gene as MDHEN and SYDVKM. The CDR3, from cysteine to phenylalanine, totals 17 residues. The entry retains the CDR3 DNA only, 51 bases that are in frame from base 1. From V the trimming removes 6 bases and from J it removes 1 base, while the gene matches leave 10 bases of the junction unaccounted for. Library preparation used PCR. Sequencing took place on an Illumina HiSeq 4000. High-throughput sequencing was used to profile the TCR beta-chain CDR3 region of each patient. Concerning the study's data processing: Drawing on CDR3 differences between clinicopathological groups, the researchers built a classifier meant to tell apart patients with distant-metastatic papillary thyroid cancer. To measure repertoire diversity the researchers used the Shannon index, while the Morisita-Horn index served to gauge how similar the tumor and blood repertoires were. Starting from the raw public reads, TCRdb applied fastp trimming at Q25, assembled clones with MiXCR and retained in-frame beta chains. The V and J calls shown here were made by TCRdb, not taken from the authors' results. The sample table lists over 30,000 clones, roughly a sixth of them with a count of one. The ten most abundant clones make up about an eighth of the sample.

No treatment had been received by any patient before thyroid surgery. The study retrospectively analysed patient clinical samples collected from the early 2010s to the late 2010s using T-cell receptor beta sequencing. This clone was counted many times. Its antigen is still unknown. The record has no base qualities; no much larger clone is one base away. The sequenced sample was blood. This TCR was recovered from a male donor with papillary thyroid cancer or a benign thyroid nodule (not recorded which). Some clones in this sample may be carry-over from other donors' samples. The rearrangement joined TRBV28 to TRBJ1-1; the central 11 bases match TRBD1. The nucleotide sequence reads TGTGCCAGCAGATCAACCGGGACAGGGGGAAAGAACACTGAAGCTTTCTTT. Translated, this gives CASRSTGTGGKNTEAFF.